These 30 T cell receptor beta chains were sequenced from one sample in a study of response to subunit inactivated influenza vaccine. Each CDR3 protein is one row after TCRdb ran MiXCR on the RT-PCR reads. The sample records 650,000 to 800,000 distinct CDR3 sequences, about a fifth being singletons. The sequencing here drew on PBMCs from blood, taken about 5 days after vaccination. These receptors were obtained from a man between 45 and 60 years old who received an inactivated influenza vaccine.

This clonotype was picked up a small number of times. The chain joins TRBV20-1 to TRBJ2-7, with TRBD2 matching over 13 bases. The CDR3 is 14 amino acids. Germline-derived CDR1 and CDR2 are DFQATT and SNEGSKA (reference sequence). Losses at the gene ends were 6 bases for V and 0 bases for J; bases not matched to a gene: 2. The CDR3 is CSAGTSGISYEQYF. The CDR3 DNA reads TGCAGTGCCGGGACTAGCGGGATCTCCTACGAGCAGTACTTC.

A few counts support this clonotype. The rearrangement links TRBV5-1 to TRBJ2-1; D might be TRBD1 (5 bases). CDR1 SGHRS and CDR2 YFSETQ come from the germline V gene. V was shortened by 0 bases and J by 7 bases, with 8 bases between the two germline ends. The CDR3 consists of 13 residues. The CDR3 is CASSLGQKNEQFF. DNA of the CDR3: TGCGCCAGCAGCTTGGGACAGAAGAATGAGCAGTTCTTC.

The V gene is TRBV4-3, the J gene TRBJ2-1; weak D call: TRBD1 (5 bases). With 0 bases removed from V and 5 bases from J, the gap between germline ends came to 14 bases. Germline V gene sequence: CDR1 LGHNA, CDR2 YSLEER. This CDR3 has 16 amino acids. The CDR3 nucleotides are TGCGCCAGCAGCCAAGATTGGGATAGCAGGGACAATGAGCAGTTCTTC. Translating it yields CASSQDWDSRDNEQFF.

This clonotype was found a few times. This chain uses TRBV20-1 with TRBJ1-6; D unresolved. This CDR3 region has 14 residues. In germline, CDR1 is DFQATT, CDR2 SNEGSKA (reference sequence). Deletions cut 3 bases from V and 6 bases from J, with 12 bases between. The CDR3 region is CSASLGPLNSPLHF. The CDR3 coding sequence is TGCAGTGCTAGCCTGGGTCCCCTTAATTCACCCCTCCACTTT.

The genes are TRBV7-3 and TRBJ2-6; D is possibly TRBD1 (5 bases). V lost 8 bases, J lost 3 bases, and 20 bases lay in between. This CDR3 region has 17 residues. CDR1 is SGHTA, CDR2 FQGTGA, per germline. CDR3 region: CASAFGARANGANVLTF. Written as DNA, the CDR3 is TGTGCCAGCGCCTTTGGGGCCAGGGCTAATGGGGCCAACGTCCTGACTTTC. Full variable domain (outside the CDR3, taken from reference TRBV7-3 and TRBJ2-6): GAGVSQTPSNKVTEKGKYVELRCDPISGHTALYWYRQSLGQGPEFLIYFQGTGAADDSGLPNDRFFAVRPEGSVSTLKIQRTERGDSAVYLCASAFGARANGANVLTFGAGSRLTVL.

This clonotype has more than one count but fewer than ten. The CDR3 sequence is CATSRDGARGEAFF. The CDR3, as DNA: TGTGCCACCAGCAGAGATGGGGCGAGAGGGGAAGCTTTCTTT. This chain uses TRBV15 with TRBJ1-1, with D perhaps matching TRBD1 (5 bases). The CDR3 sequence is 14 residues long. V lost 0 bases and J lost 8, with 13 bases in between. Per the germline V gene, CDR1 is LNHNV and CDR2 is YYDKDF (reference sequence).

The rearrangement joins TRBV6-1 to TRBJ1-2; D gene uncertain. This CDR3 region has 15 residues. CDR1 and CDR2 (germline): MNHNS, SASEGT. V shed 4 bases and J shed 3 bases, with 15 bases lying between them. CDR3 protein: CASSGDGGLDYGYTF. The CDR3 DNA sequence: TGTGCCAGCAGTGGAGACGGAGGGCTCGACTATGGCTACACCTTC.

The chain recombines TRBV4-1 with TRBJ2-1, with D perhaps TRBD2 (6 bases). Deletions cut 4 bases from V and 4 bases from J, with 14 bases between. The CDR3 runs 15 residues. The germline V gene has CDR1 MGHRA and CDR2 YSYEKL. The CDR3 here is CASSRLLAGYNEQFF. CDR3 DNA: TGCGCCAGCAGCCGCCTATTGGCGGGGTACAATGAGCAGTTCTTC.

This chain joins TRBV7-9 and TRBJ2-5; tentative D call: TRBD2 (6 bases). Germline V gene lookup returns CDR1 SEHNR and CDR2 FQNEAQ (reference sequence). There are 15 residues in the CDR3. Deletions cut 3 bases from V and 2 bases from J, with 13 bases between. CDR3 amino acids: CASSFGSGAQETQYF. The CDR3 DNA reads as TGTGCCAGCAGCTTTGGTAGCGGAGCTCAAGAGACCCAGTACTTC.

The chain has TRBV10-3 and TRBJ2-3, with D possibly TRBD2 on 5 matching bases. Trimming pared 10 bases from V and 5 bases from J, leaving 13 bases between. This CDR3 region has 12 residues. Looked up from germline, CDR1 is ENHRY and CDR2 is SYGVKD. The CDR3 DNA sequence: TGTGCCACGGGCCACGGAGGAGATACGCAGTATTTT. It translates to CATGHGGDTQYF.

The CDR3 DNA is TGTGCCAGCAGCAGTGGACTAGCGGGAGGCCCTTGGGATGAGCAGTTCTTC. Its translation: CASSSGLAGGPWDEQFF. The chain employs TRBV7-8 and TRBJ2-1; TRBD2 matches 14 bases. Germline CDR1 reads SGHVS; CDR2 reads FQNEAQ. After removal of 5 bases from V and 8 bases from J, the junction contained 11 bases not matched to a gene. The CDR3 is made up of 17 amino acids.

This clonotype was counted a few times. The chain's CDR3 is CASSQDGMYQETQYF. The DNA of the CDR3 is TGCGCCAGCAGCCAAGATGGGATGTACCAAGAGACCCAGTACTTC. The V call is TRBV4-1, the J call TRBJ2-5, with D unresolved. The CDR3 runs 15 residues. Looked up from germline, CDR1 is MGHRA and CDR2 is YSYEKL. V was clipped by 0 bases and J by 0 bases, with 8 bases between them.

This clonotype occurred many times. V gene TRBV29-1 combines with J gene TRBJ2-1, with D uncertain. The CDR3 runs 11 residues. The V gene lost 8 bases and the J gene lost 9 bases, with 14 bases spanning the gap. Germline V gene sequence: CDR1 SQVTM, CDR2 ANQGSEA. CDR3 residues: CSTRRTGEQFF. The CDR3 nucleotides are TGCAGCACCCGGAGAACTGGTGAGCAGTTCTTC.

This clonotype was counted only a few times. The V gene is TRBV12-3 or TRBV12-4, the J gene TRBJ1-1; no clear D gene. The CDR3 is 14 amino acids. V was cut by 6 bases and J by 1 base, with 12 bases left in between. This chain's CDR3 is CASSKQKPNTEAFF. CDR3 bases: TGTGCCAGCAGCAAACAGAAACCGAACACTGAAGCTTTCTTT.

The sample holds many counts of this clonotype. One junction end does not reproduce the germline sequence, and a read error may be involved. The gene calls are TRBV4-2 and TRBJ1-1; no reliable D call. CDR1 and CDR2 (germline): LGHNA, YNFKEQ. The CDR3 sequence is 13 residues long. For the CDR3, the DNA is TGCGCCAGCAGCCAAGACGGGAACACTGAAGCTTTCTTT. Amino acid sequence: CASSQDGNTEAFF.

There are many counts of this clonotype. The chain joins TRBV6-1 to TRBJ2-1; 8 bases line up with TRBD2. Germline assignment: CDR1 MNHNS and CDR2 SASEGT. J was trimmed by 6 bases and V by 6 bases; bases with no gene match: 13. CDR3 length equals 16 residues. CDR3 nucleotide sequence: TGTGCCAGCAGCAGAAACGAACTAGCGGAGCTCAATGAGCAGTTCTTC. Protein: CASSRNELAELNEQFF.

This clonotype occurred a few times. The chain couples TRBV6-1 to TRBJ2-7; D remains ambiguous. Germline V gene sequence: CDR1 MNHNS, CDR2 SASEGT. Deletions cut 5 bases from V and 4 bases from J, with 24 bases between. CDR3 length: 17 amino acids. Written as DNA, the CDR3 is TGTGCCAGCAGTCCCACCATGGTCAGCGAAGGAAGGTACGAGCAGTACTTC. Protein sequence: CASSPTMVSEGRYEQYF.

J is TRBJ2-1 and V is TRBV20-1, with 8 nucleotides matching TRBD2. V was pared by 2 bases and J by 3 bases, with 15 bases of the junction left unmatched. Germline V gene data show CDR1 as DFQATT and CDR2 as SNEGSKA (reference sequence). The CDR3 covers 18 residues. CDR3 in DNA: TGCAGTGCTAGATCCCCCGGGGGGGAGACTAGCGTCTACAATGAGCAGTTCTTC. Encoded protein: CSARSPGGETSVYNEQFF.

This clonotype was recorded many times. This rearrangement joins TRBV20-1 to TRBJ2-5; D is perhaps TRBD1 or TRBD2 (5 bases each). Trimming took off 4 bases at V and 1 base at J, with 13 bases between the two ends. Looked up from germline, CDR1 is DFQATT and CDR2 is SNEGSKA (reference sequence). CDR3 length equals 14 residues. DNA of the CDR3: TGCAGTGCTACCGGGACCTTCTCCCAAGAGACCCAGTACTTC. Protein product: CSATGTFSQETQYF.

J is TRBJ2-1 and V is TRBV6-2 or TRBV6-3, with D tentatively TRBD2 (6 bases). From germline, CDR1 is MNHEY and CDR2 SVGEGT. The CDR3 totals 18 residues. Trimming took off 2 bases at V and 6 bases at J, with 23 bases between the two ends. The CDR3 region is CASSYPAYGSGIRNEQFF. The CDR3 DNA sequence: TGTGCCAGCAGTTACCCCGCTTACGGTAGCGGAATCCGCAATGAGCAGTTCTTC.

There are a few counts of this clonotype. The CDR3 DNA follows: TGCGCCAGCAGGTTCGAGAGTAAGACCTACGAGCAGTACTTC. Translated: CASRFESKTYEQYF. V usage is TRBV5-1 and J usage is TRBJ2-7; no reliable D call. The CDR3 loop spans 14 amino acids. In germline, CDR1 is SGHRS, CDR2 YFSETQ. V lost 5 bases and J lost 2, with 14 bases in between.

V is TRBV5-1 and J is TRBJ2-5, with a weak D call TRBD2 (5 bases). The ends were cut back, 4 bases at V and 1 base at J, with 14 bases in the middle. The germline V gene encodes CDR1 SGHRS and CDR2 YFSETQ. The CDR3 consists of 15 residues. The CDR3: CASSPQRAGQETQYF. CDR3 DNA sequence: TGCGCCAGCAGCCCTCAGAGGGCCGGCCAAGAGACCCAGTACTTC.

This chain connects TRBV5-1 to TRBJ2-3; possibly TRBD1 for D (7 bases). The CDR3 is 14 residues long. V was clipped by 1 base and J by 5 bases, with 11 bases between them. Germline CDR1 reads SGHRS; CDR2 reads YFSETQ. The CDR3 sequence: CASSLSGGQDTQYF. The DNA of the CDR3 is TGCGCCAGCAGCTTGTCAGGGGGGCAAGATACGCAGTATTTT.

The sample holds a few counts of this clonotype. The gene calls are TRBV6-1 and TRBJ1-6; tentatively, D is TRBD1 (6 bases). The length of the CDR3 is 17 residues. Germline V lookup: CDR1 MNHNS, CDR2 SASEGT. Trimming left V 6 bases short and J 10 bases short, with 25 bases between. The CDR3 region is CASSQRLSRGRVSPLHF. CDR3 nucleotides: TGTGCCAGCAGCCAGCGGCTAAGCAGGGGACGGGTGTCACCCCTCCACTTT.

This clonotype turned up a few times. The chain employs TRBV4-2 and TRBJ2-2; D call uncertain. The CDR3 loop spans 13 amino acids. Trimming took off 6 bases at V and 4 bases at J, with 9 bases between the two ends. Germline CDR1 and CDR2: LGHNA and YNFKEQ. CDR3 DNA sequence: TGTGCCAGCAGTATTATAGTCACCGGGGAGCTGTTTTTT. Its translation is CASSIIVTGELFF.

This clonotype has a handful of counts. The rearrangement joins TRBV2 to TRBJ1-5; D call uncertain. Germline V gene data show CDR1 as SNHLY and CDR2 as FYNNEI. CDR3 size: 13 residues. Trimming removed 3 bases at V and 4 bases at J, with 7 bases between. CDR3 sequence: CASSDYWNQPQHF. CDR3 sequence (DNA): TGTGCCAGCAGTGACTACTGGAATCAGCCCCAGCATTTT.

This clonotype was detected ten times or more. The chain is built from TRBV4-2 and TRBJ1-2; tentative D call: TRBD1 (5 bases). Trimming shortened V by 0 bases and J by 5 bases, and 13 bases separated the two germline ends. The CDR3 consists of 15 residues. The V gene's germline CDR1 is LGHNA and CDR2 YNFKEQ. As DNA, the CDR3 is TGTGCCAGCAGCCAAGATCGGGGCGGAGGTTATGGCTACACCTTC. The encoded protein is CASSQDRGGGYGYTF.

The chain uses TRBV10-3 and TRBJ2-7, with 10 bases fitting TRBD1. The V gene end was trimmed by 2 bases and the J gene end by 8 bases; junction bases not matched to a gene: 6. The germline CDR1 and CDR2 sequences are ENHRY and SYGVKD. CDR3 size: 14 residues. CDR3 residues: CAISEGTGVFQQYF. The DNA of the CDR3 is TGTGCCATCAGTGAGGGGACAGGGGTGTTCCAGCAGTACTTC.

The chain couples TRBV4-2 to TRBJ2-1; D is perhaps TRBD2 (5 bases). CDR3 length: 17 residues. Germline V gene sequence: CDR1 LGHNA, CDR2 YNFKEQ. V lost 4 bases and J 4 bases, leaving 20 bases between the germline ends. DNA for the CDR3: TGTGCCAGCAGCCCCACCGCAACGAGCGAGGGTTACAATGAGCAGTTCTTC. It yields the protein CASSPTATSEGYNEQFF.

The chain employs TRBV7-2 and TRBJ1-4, with D uncertain. Germline values: CDR1 SGHTA, CDR2 FQGNSA. V dropped 4 bases and J dropped 8 bases, with 11 bases sitting between them. This CDR3 contains 13 residues. The CDR3 here is CASSSLVQEKLFF. CDR3 sequence (DNA): TGTGCCAGCAGCTCCCTTGTTCAAGAAAAACTGTTTTTT.